Listed here is a single T cell receptor (beta chain). As yet, its antigen is unknown. These data come from a study of blood T cells in healthy people across ages. Study conclusions and caveats: Naive T cell percentage strongly correlated with TCR beta diversity.

The second PCR ran about 7 to 12 cycles with a sample-barcoded 5' primer and J-beta primers. TCRdb redid the calling of the 5' RACE reads with MiXCR, one entry per CDR3 protein. The top ten hold approximately 7.9% of the sample, which has about 1.5 million distinct CDR3 sequences, 40% to 50% seen once. The CDR3 runs to 14 residues. Germline CDR1 DFQATT, CDR2 SNEGSKA (reference sequence). Material: blood. This TCR was sampled from a woman between 18 and 29 years old in good health. The chain links TRBV20-1 to TRBJ2-1, with TRBD2 matching over 10 bases. The tail of the sequence fits TRBJ2-7 better, so the J call may be wrong. The CDR3 region has the DNA TGCAGTGCTCAAATAGCGGGAGGATCCTACGAGCAGTACTTC. It is translated as CSAQIAGGSYEQYF.